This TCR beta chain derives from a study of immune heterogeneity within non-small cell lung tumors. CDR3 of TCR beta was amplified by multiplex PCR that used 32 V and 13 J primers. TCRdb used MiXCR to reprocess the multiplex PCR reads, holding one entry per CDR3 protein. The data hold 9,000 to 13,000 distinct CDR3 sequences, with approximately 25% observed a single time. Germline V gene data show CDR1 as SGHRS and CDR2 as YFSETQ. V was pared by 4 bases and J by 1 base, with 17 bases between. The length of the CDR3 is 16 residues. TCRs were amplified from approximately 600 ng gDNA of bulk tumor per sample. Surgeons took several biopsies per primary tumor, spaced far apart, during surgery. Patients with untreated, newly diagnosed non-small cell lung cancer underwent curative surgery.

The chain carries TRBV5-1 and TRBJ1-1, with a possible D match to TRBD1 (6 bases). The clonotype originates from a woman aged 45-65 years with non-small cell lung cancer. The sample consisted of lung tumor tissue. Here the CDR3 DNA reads TGCGCCAGCAGCCACGGGCAGGGGAGTGGGAACACTGAAGCTTTCTTT. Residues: CASSHGQGSGNTEAFF.